This T cell receptor beta chain was captured in a study of T cells after yellow fever vaccination (dated by TCRdb to about 2019). Some background on the complete study: The SMART-Seq v4 Ultra Low Input RNA kit was used to prepare libraries from fractions with low cell numbers. To follow T-cell clones before and after primary and booster YFV17D yellow fever vaccination, bulk TCR alpha and beta repertoires were sequenced over time. The cohort comprised two healthy male donors, one aged 18 to 30 and one aged 30 to 40 years. Blood samples were taken at several timepoints before and after primary and secondary immunization, and bulk PBMC replicates and cell subsets were isolated. Paper-wide results and their limitations: A small fraction of clonotypes appeared in both the CD4 and CD8 compartments, likely as a result of convergent recombination. Because only two donors were included in the study, the extent to which the findings can be generalized is limited. After the booster, most clones that had expanded after primary vaccination were detected again (roughly 95% of CD4 and 88% of CD8), suggesting broad maintenance of memory. Computational filtering was required because FACS-sorted repertoires could contain abundant contaminating clonotypes from the bulk population. Compared with the primary T-cell response, the secondary T-cell response was weaker but faster, peaking on day 5 rather than day 15.

CDR1 and CDR2 (SEHNR, FQNEAQ) derive from the germline V gene (reference sequence). The CDR3 holds 14 amino acids from the cysteine to the phenylalanine. Only CDR3 DNA remains: 42 bases, in frame from the first base. V sheds 3 bases and J sheds 2 bases, leaving 11 bases between their ends. For this clonotype: Its antigen target is currently unknown. Base-call qualities are not available, and no considerably larger clone is one nucleotide away.

Taken with the paper, the label for treatment or condition translates to: live attenuated yellow fever vaccine strain. At every blood-draw timepoint, two biological replicates of bulk PBMCs were collected. PBMCs were isolated from peripheral blood using a standard Ficoll-Paque protocol. RNA was extracted with TriZol from bulk PBMCs, CD4 and CD8 fractions, and dextramer-positive and dextramer-negative fractions. Sequencing was carried out with an Illumina NovaSeq 6000. TCR cDNA was synthesized by 5'RACE template switching, through which a universal primer site and unique molecular identifiers were introduced. Priming for cDNA synthesis came from both the TCR alpha and TCR beta constant segments. Two PCR steps were used to amplify libraries, with sample barcodes and sequencing adapters being added in the second step. Sequencing of libraries was done on Illumina HiSeq 2500 (2x100 bp) or NovaSeq (2x150 bp). The study's own analysis went as follows. MIGEC handled demultiplexing of reads and collapsing into UMI consensus sequences, while MiXCR performed V(D)J alignment. Clonotypes responding to the vaccine were identified with edgeR on replicate PBMC samples, with the criteria of FDR below 0.01 and a log2 fold change above 5 up to day 15. CD4 or CD8 identity was assigned to each bulk clonotype according to whether the clonotype was present at higher abundance in the sequenced CD4 repertoire or the sequenced CD8 repertoire. TCRdb reworked the public reads: Q25 trimming with fastp, MiXCR clone assembly, productive beta chains retained. Records with the same CDR3 protein are collapsed into one entry carrying the most frequent genes and DNA. The authors' filters were not applied to this entry. The sample includes roughly 400,000 distinct CDR3 sequences, with around 20% observed a single time. In total, the top ten clones hold roughly a sixth of the sample.

This chain joins TRBV7-9 to TRBJ2-7; the D gene remains uncertain. Sequencing was performed on PBMCs, taken before the yellow fever booster vaccination. This TCR was recovered from a man in his late teens or twenties who received the YFV17D yellow fever vaccine. CDR3 loop: CASSLAIDAYEQYF. The DNA sequence is TGTGCCAGCAGCTTGGCGATCGACGCCTACGAGCAGTACTTC. The entire variable domain, with the stretches around the CDR3 drawn from the reference TRBV7-9 and TRBJ2-7 proteins, is DTGVSQNPRHKITKRGQNVTFRCDPISEHNRLYWYRQTLGQGPEFLTYFQNEAQLEKSRLLSDRFSAERPKGSFSTLEIQRTEQGDSAMYLCASSLAIDAYEQYFGPGTRLTVT.